Listed here are 31 T cell receptor beta chains from one sample, sequenced in a study of glioma-infiltrating T cells after dendritic cell vaccination. Documented time point: after dendritic cell vaccination, including at tumor progression/relapse. This table comes from immunoSEQ multiplex PCR, and its TCRdb copy is limited to in-frame clones, with some not included. The sample lists more than 95,000 clones, 65% to 85% occurring once. Sequencing was performed on blood, taken after dendritic cell vaccination. These TCRs come from a human donor with glioblastoma.

This clone was picked up one time. The V gene is TRBV2, the J gene TRBJ2-7; a weak D match, TRBD1 (5 bases). Germline CDR1 SNHLY, CDR2 FYNNEI. CDR3 size: 14 residues. V gave up 3 bases and J gave up 6 bases, with 15 bases separating them. CDR3 sequence: CASSDPFREIEQYF. In DNA form, the CDR3 reads TGTGCCAGCAGTGACCCCTTCAGGGAAATCGAGCAGTACTTC.

The chain uses TRBV7-2 and TRBJ2-7; TRBD2 matches at 12 bases. The J segment lost 4 bases and the V segment lost 2 bases, leaving 9 bases of the junction unmatched. The CDR3 runs to 17 residues. Germline V lookup: CDR1 SGHTA, CDR2 FQGNSA. The CDR3 spells CASSLMGLAGLPYEQYF. The CDR3 nucleotides read TGTGCCAGCAGCTTAATGGGACTAGCGGGCCTACCTTACGAGCAGTACTTC.

This clone was seen more than once but under ten times. The genes are TRBV6-5 and TRBJ2-2, with 9 bases aligning to TRBD1. Germline CDR1 and CDR2: MNHEY and SVGAGI. CDR3 length equals 14 residues. With V trimmed by 6 bases and J by 8 bases, 7 bases remained unmatched. CDR3 residues: CASSRQGDLGELFF. CDR3 DNA: TGTGCCAGCAGCCGACAGGGGGATCTGGGGGAGCTGTTTTTT.

The J gene is TRBJ2-1, the V gene TRBV29-1, with 13 bases identical to TRBD2. CDR3 length equals 13 residues. V was clipped by 8 bases and J by 8 bases; unmatched bases: 6. Per germline, CDR1 SQVTM and CDR2 ANQGSEA. As DNA, the CDR3 is TGCAGCACTAGCGGGAGGGCCACCTATGAGCAGTTCTTC. Residues: CSTSGRATYEQFF.

CDR3 residues: CASSPDQETQYF. The CDR3 DNA reads as TGTGCCAGCAGCCCCGACCAAGAGACCCAGTACTTC. V is TRBV6-5 and J is TRBJ2-5; D is uncertain. CDR1 and CDR2 from the germline V gene are MNHEY and SVGAGI. Deletions cut 6 bases from V and 0 bases from J, with 5 bases between. The CDR3 has 12 residues.

The chain is built from TRBV6-5 and TRBJ1-2; TRBD1 might be the D (6 bases). The CDR3 has 14 amino acids. V was trimmed by 5 bases and J by 4 bases, leaving 14 bases between them. Germline CDR1 reads MNHEY; CDR2 reads SVGAGI. CDR3 sequence: CASSNRVSGYGYTF. CDR3 coding DNA: TGTGCCAGCAGTAACAGGGTTTCGGGCTATGGCTACACCTTC.

This clone came up a few times. The rearrangement joins TRBV7-6 to TRBJ2-5; D is unresolved. This CDR3 has 14 residues. The V gene lost 1 base and the J gene lost 2 bases, with 8 bases spanning the gap. Germline V gives CDR1 SGHVS, CDR2 FNYEAQ. CDR3 amino acids: CASSLVAQQETQYF. CDR3 DNA: TGTGCCAGCAGCTTAGTGGCCCAGCAAGAGACCCAGTACTTC. Complete variable domain (other parts from reference TRBV7-6 and TRBJ2-5): GAGVSQSPRYKVTKRGQDVALRCDPISGHVSLYWYRQALGQGPEFLTYFNYEAQQDKSGLPNDRFSAERPEGSISTLTIQRTEQRDSAMYRCASSLVAQQETQYFGPGTRLLVL.

This chain connects TRBV15 to TRBJ1-2; 8 bases match TRBD1. Looked up from germline, CDR1 is LNHNV and CDR2 is YYDKDF (reference sequence). The V and J ends lost 0 bases and 3 bases, in that order; junction bases with no gene match: 9. The CDR3 has 17 residues. The CDR3 loop reads CATSRDLYKDRDYGYTF. In DNA, the CDR3 is TGTGCCACCAGCAGAGATCTCTATAAGGACAGGGACTATGGCTACACCTTC. The full variable domain, rest sourced from reference TRBV15 and TRBJ1-2, is DAMVIQNPRYQVTQFGKPVTLSCSQTLNHNVMYWYQQKSSQAPKLLFHYYDKDFNNEADTPDNFQSRRPNTSFCFLDIRSPGLGDTAMYLCATSRDLYKDRDYGYTFGSGTRLTVV.

The rearrangement links TRBV28 to TRBJ1-5, with 7 bases matching TRBD1. Germline CDR1 is MDHEN and CDR2 is SYDVKM. V trimming: 2 bases; J trimming: 9 bases; junction bases outside the gene matches: 4. The CDR3 contains 13 residues. CDR3 coding DNA: TGTGCCAGCAGTTTACCAGGGGGAGGGCCCCAGCATTTT. Translation gives CASSLPGGGPQHF.

The rearrangement links TRBV5-4 to TRBJ1-5; no clear D gene. Looked up from germline, CDR1 is SGHNT and CDR2 is YYREEE (reference sequence). V was trimmed by 5 bases and J by 7 bases, leaving 7 bases between them. The CDR3 loop spans 11 amino acids. CDR3 nucleotides: TGTGCCAGCAGTTCGGGACAGCCCCAGCATTTT. This sequence encodes CASSSGQPQHF.

The V and J genes are TRBV18 and TRBJ2-3; weak D call: TRBD2 (5 bases). The CDR3 contains 16 residues. Germline-derived CDR1 and CDR2 are KGHSH and LQKENI. V lost 4 bases and J lost 6, with 20 bases in between. The CDR3: CASSLPGILGGDTQYF. CDR3 sequence (DNA): TGTGCCAGCTCACTGCCCGGGATACTCGGCGGGGATACGCAGTATTTT.

This clone came up once. The J gene is TRBJ2-7, the V gene TRBV5-1; 8 bases line up with TRBD1. This CDR3 contains 16 residues. V lost 3 bases, J lost 2 bases, and 10 bases stayed unmatched. Per germline, CDR1 SGHRS and CDR2 YFSETQ. The DNA for the CDR3 is TGCGCCAGCAGCTCGTTTGACAGGGGTGGCCCCTACGAGCAGTACTTC. This sequence encodes CASSSFDRGGPYEQYF.

The chain employs TRBV11-2 and TRBJ1-5, with D possibly TRBD1 on 5 matching bases. This CDR3 spans 15 amino acids. V was pared by 0 bases and J by 6 bases, with 12 bases between. Germline V CDR1 and CDR2: SGHAT, FQNNGV. The CDR3 sequence: CASSLDLEGIQPQHF. The CDR3 DNA is TGTGCCAGCAGCTTAGATTTGGAGGGGATTCAGCCCCAGCATTTT. The full variable domain, with the rest looked up from reference TRBV11-2 and TRBJ1-5, is EAGVAQSPRYKIIEKRQSVAFWCNPISGHATLYWYQQILGQGPKLLIQFQNNGVVDDSQLPKDRFSAERLKGVDSTLKIQPAKLEDSAVYLCASSLDLEGIQPQHFGDGTRLSIL.

The CDR3 sequence: CASSLRDLGTDTQYF. CDR3 nucleotide sequence: TGCGCCAGCAGCCTCCGGGACTTAGGCACAGATACGCAGTATTTT. V is TRBV5-1 and J is TRBJ2-3; D perhaps matches TRBD2 (6 bases). V was pared by 4 bases and J by 1 base, with 13 bases between. CDR1 and CDR2 from the germline V gene are SGHRS and YFSETQ. The CDR3 totals 15 residues.

This chain uses TRBV19 with TRBJ1-6; unclear D gene. The CDR3 length is 12 residues. In germline, CDR1 is LNHDA, CDR2 SQIVND (reference sequence). V was pared by 3 bases and J by 7 bases, with 4 bases between. The CDR3 sequence is CASSIGNSPLHF. In DNA, the CDR3 is TGTGCCAGTAGTATCGGGAATTCACCCCTCCACTTT.

The chain is built from TRBV11-2 and TRBJ1-1; maybe TRBD1 (5 bases). This CDR3 contains 13 residues. The germline gives CDR1 SGHAT, CDR2 FQNNGV. Trimming took off 5 bases at V and 4 bases at J, with 11 bases between the two ends. CDR3 sequence (DNA): TGTGCCAGCAGCGGATGGGGGGGCACTGAAGCTTTCTTT. Protein: CASSGWGGTEAFF.

This chain joins TRBV6-6 and TRBJ2-2, with 7 bases aligning to TRBD2. The CDR3 spans 15 residues. J lost 0 bases, V lost 5 bases, and 3 bases had no gene match. Germline V gene data show CDR1 as MNHNY and CDR2 as SVGAGI (reference sequence). The CDR3 DNA sequence: TGTGCCAGCAGTCCCACTAGCGCGAACACCGGGGAGCTGTTTTTT. Its translation: CASSPTSANTGELFF.

V gene TRBV5-1 combines with J gene TRBJ2-5; TRBD1 might be the D (6 bases). The V end lost 0 bases, the J end lost 5 bases, and 14 bases lay between the germline ends. This CDR3 region has 15 residues. CDR1 and CDR2 (germline): SGHRS, YFSETQ. CDR3 in DNA: TGCGCCAGCAGCTTGGCCGGACAGCTCCCGGAGACCCAGTACTTC. Encoded protein: CASSLAGQLPETQYF.

The sample holds one count of this clone. The chain recombines TRBV27 with TRBJ1-2; maybe TRBD1 (6 bases). CDR1 and CDR2 from the germline V gene are MNHEY and SMNVEV (reference sequence). The CDR3 contains 15 residues. Trimming cost V 5 bases and J 5 bases, with 18 bases left between them. CDR3 protein: CASSAIGTTLYGYTF. For the CDR3, the DNA is TGTGCCAGCAGTGCTATCGGGACAACCCTATATGGCTACACCTTC.

This clone was picked up a small number of times. V usage is TRBV5-1 and J usage is TRBJ1-1, with D possibly matching TRBD1 (5 bases). The CDR3 totals 11 residues. Trimming cost V 5 bases and J 7 bases, with 9 bases left between them. Germline values: CDR1 SGHRS, CDR2 YFSETQ. The CDR3 bases are TGCGCCAGCAGTACGGGGGTTGAAGCTTTCTTT. Encoded protein: CASSTGVEAFF.

The rearrangement links TRBV9 to TRBJ2-2; TRBD1 might be the D (7 bases). This CDR3 has 16 residues. Germline V gene sequence: CDR1 SGDLS, CDR2 YYNGEE. Trimming removed 2 bases from V and 2 bases from J, with 13 bases in between. The CDR3 region is CASSVTGEANTGELFF. The DNA of the CDR3 is TGTGCCAGCAGCGTTACAGGGGAGGCAAACACCGGGGAGCTGTTTTTT.

CDR3 amino acids: CASSLTGKGNTEAFF. The CDR3 coding sequence is TGTGCCAGCAGCTTGACAGGGAAGGGAAACACTGAAGCTTTCTTT. The rearrangement joins TRBV5-6 to TRBJ1-1, with D possibly matching TRBD1 (6 bases). The CDR3 runs 15 residues. Germline CDR1 and CDR2: SGHDT and YYEEEE. Trimming removed 1 base at V and 2 bases at J, with 12 bases between.

This clone showed up just once. The rearrangement joins TRBV7-3 to TRBJ2-7, with 8 positions matching TRBD2. There are 15 residues in the CDR3. V was pared by 2 bases and J by 3 bases, with 6 bases of the junction left unmatched. The germline V gene has CDR1 SGHTA and CDR2 FQGTGA. As DNA, the CDR3 is TGTGCCAGCAGCTTATTAGCGGGGACCCACTACGAGCAGTACTTC. Protein product: CASSLLAGTHYEQYF.

The gene calls are TRBV6-1 and TRBJ2-5, with 7 bases that match TRBD1. The CDR3 is 14 residues long. V shed 3 bases, J shed 4 bases, and the junction held 5 bases outside the gene matches. Germline V lookup: CDR1 MNHNS, CDR2 SASEGT. The CDR3 bases are TGTGCCAGCAGTGACGACAGGGTGGCAGAGACCCAGTACTTC. Protein sequence: CASSDDRVAETQYF.

This clone turned up a few times. This chain links TRBV6-6 with TRBJ1-2, with 7 bases fitting TRBD1. Germline CDR1 and CDR2: MNHNY and SVGAGI (reference sequence). J gave up 4 bases and V 10 bases, and 15 bases lay outside the gene matches. CDR3 length equals 15 residues. The CDR3 loop is CATIALTGSIYGYTF. The CDR3 coding sequence is TGTGCCACCATAGCGTTGACAGGGAGTATCTATGGCTACACCTTC.

This clone was observed a single time. The chain couples TRBV7-9 to TRBJ1-6, with 7 bases lining up with TRBD1. The V segment lost 3 bases and the J segment 5 bases; nucleotides outside the gene matches: 13. Germline CDR1 and CDR2: SEHNR and FQNEAQ (reference sequence). This CDR3 has 18 amino acids. The chain's CDR3 is CASSFTERDSPDNSPLHF. The CDR3 DNA follows: TGTGCCAGCAGCTTCACCGAACGGGACAGTCCCGATAATTCACCCCTCCACTTT.

A few counts support this clone. The chain couples TRBV10-3 to TRBJ1-5, with TRBD1 identical over 9 bases. V dropped 4 bases and J dropped 5; count of bases not matched to a gene: 3. The CDR3 sequence is 14 residues long. Per the germline V gene, CDR1 is ENHRY and CDR2 is SYGVKD. CDR3 DNA sequence: TGTGCCATCAGTGGGGGACAGGGCGATCAGCCCCAGCATTTT. Protein: CAISGGQGDQPQHF.

In DNA, the CDR3 is TGTGCCAGCAGTTTGGGTGGGACAGGCCAAGAGACCCAGTACTTC. This sequence encodes CASSLGGTGQETQYF. This chain uses TRBV27 with TRBJ2-5, with TRBD1 matching 8 bases. The CDR3 is made up of 15 amino acids. J lost 1 base, V lost 3 bases, and 4 bases had no gene match. The germline V gene encodes CDR1 MNHEY and CDR2 SMNVEV (reference sequence).

The V gene is TRBV28, the J gene TRBJ2-2; 12 nucleotides match TRBD2. From germline, CDR1 is MDHEN and CDR2 SYDVKM. This CDR3 is 15 amino acids long. The V gene end was trimmed by 7 bases and the J gene end by 7 bases; junction bases not matched to a gene: 7. The chain's CDR3 is CASNQLAGGGGELFF. The CDR3 coding sequence is TGTGCCAGCAATCAACTAGCGGGAGGCGGCGGGGAGCTGTTTTTT.

This chain uses TRBV7-9 with TRBJ1-2, with D maybe TRBD1 (6 bases). The CDR3 is 11 residues long. Trimming cost V 5 bases and J 8 bases, with 9 bases left between them. Per germline, CDR1 SEHNR and CDR2 FQNEAQ (reference sequence). This CDR3 is CASSQGSGYTF. CDR3 DNA: TGTGCCAGCAGCCAGGGGTCCGGCTACACCTTC. Looking up the rest from reference TRBV7-9 and TRBJ1-2 gives the full variable domain: DTGVSQNPRHKITKRGQNVTFRCDPISEHNRLYWYRQTLGQGPEFLTYFQNEAQLEKSRLLSDRFSAERPKGSFSTLEIQRTEQGDSAMYLCASSQGSGYTFGSGTRLTVV.

The chain joins TRBV5-4 to TRBJ2-3, with TRBD1 identical over 9 bases. The germline CDR1 and CDR2 sequences are SGHNT and YYREEE (reference sequence). The CDR3 length is 18 residues. Trimming removed 4 bases from V and 2 bases from J; junction bases left unmatched: 14. CDR3 nucleotide sequence: TGTGCCAGCAGCCGTCCCGGGACAGGGATCGGGTTCACAGATACGCAGTATTTT. Translated, it gives CASSRPGTGIGFTDTQYF.